A selection of T cell receptor beta chains follows, all from one sample in a study of cytomegalovirus exposure and HLA in healthy donors. The method was immunoSEQ multiplex PCR; TCRdb's version includes in-frame clones alone and lacks a portion of them. The repertoire consists of roughly 120,000 clones, with 65% to 85% occurring once and the leading ten covering around 0.24%. The sequenced sample was PBMCs. The receptors come from a man aged 45 to 65 in good health and CMV-seronegative. Both conserved end residues are part of each CDR3. The D gene is left open where the match is weak. Clone size appears in some rows only: once, few, many, or a class for an expanded clone.

TRBJ2-5 | few | TRBV19 | . | CASRERSQETQYF
TRBJ1-1 | . | TRBV5-8 | TRBD1 | CASSARPRQGSEAFF
TRBJ2-2 | . | TRBV9 | TRBD2 | CASSLKLAGGTGELFF
TRBJ1-2 | . | TRBV9 | . | CASSVGTGINYGYTF
TRBJ2-6 | few | TRBV7-9 | . | CSSSSYGTARSGANVLTF
TRBJ2-7 | . | TRBV7-9 | . | CSSSLEGYEQYF
TRBJ2-2 | . | TRBV29-1 | TRBD2 | CSVESGGTSTGELFF
TRBJ2-7 | . | TRBV7-2 | TRBD2 | CASSRRAGLADNSYEQYF
TRBJ2-3 | . | TRBV9 | TRBD2 | CASSDLAVPDTQYF
TRBJ2-1 | . | TRBV5-6 | . | CASSLTPTLNNEQFF
TRBJ2-7 | . | TRBV7-2 | . | CASSSIRRNEQYF
TRBJ2-2 | . | TRBV29-1 | TRBD1 | CSVLDRENTGELFF
TRBJ1-1 | few | TRBV4-3 | . | CASSQDVVRGWATEAFF
TRBJ2-2 | . | TRBV28 | TRBD1 | CASSTGENTGELFF
TRBJ2-7 | few | TRBV7-3 | TRBD2 | CASSRQPGLAGGPENEQYF
TRBJ2-7 | . | TRBV5-4 | . | CASSLEGGRYEQYF
TRBJ2-7 | . | TRBV18 | TRBD1 | CASSPGTGNHEQYF
TRBJ2-7 | . | TRBV28 | TRBD1 | CASSLIRSGQGISYEQYF
. | . | TRBV4-3 | TRBD2 | CASSQGSGSRSYEQYF
TRBJ1-1 | . | TRBV5-4 | TRBD1 | CASSLGQGVNTEAFF
TRBJ2-7 | . | TRBV5-6 | TRBD2 | CASSLGLAGSSYEQYF
TRBJ1-5 | . | TRBV18 | TRBD1 | CASSSTGTEYSNQPQHF
TRBJ2-7 | . | TRBV12-5 | . | CASGLVGRASSYEQYF
TRBJ1-4 | . | TRBV19 | TRBD1 | CASSILGTGTEKLFF
TRBJ1-5 | . | TRBV19 | TRBD1 | CASRTDRGSNQPQHF
TRBJ2-7 | few | TRBV19 | . | CASSMWDNNLSYEQYF
TRBJ2-5 | . | TRBV7-3 | TRBD1 | CASSPTLDRVETQYF
TRBJ1-2 | . | TRBV6-5 | TRBD1 | CASSDRVGYTF
TRBJ2-6 | once | TRBV7-9 | . | CASSPGGRGPSGANVLTF
TRBJ2-7 | . | TRBV6-5 | . | CASSGGRNEQYF
TRBJ1-2 | . | TRBV18 | TRBD1 | CASSPQGQGAFGYTF
TRBJ1-5 | . | TRBV5-6 | TRBD1 | CASSLRGLGQPQHF
TRBJ2-7 | . | TRBV30 | TRBD2 | CAWSLLGTSPQEQYF
TRBJ2-7 | few | TRBV28 | . | CASSPISEPGGEQYF
TRBJ1-5 | . | TRBV19 | TRBD1 | CASRGQGGTFYGNQPQHF
TRBJ2-3 | . | TRBV28 | TRBD1 | CALRRGREDTQYF
TRBJ2-6 | . | TRBV11-2 | TRBD1 | CASSLRQGATGANVLTF
TRBJ2-2 | few | TRBV29-1 | . | CSVLQGSNAGELFF